This TCR beta chain was sequenced during a study of cytotoxic CD8 clonotypes in ibrutinib-treated CLL. At the level of the study: Responses comprised around 24 partial and 2 complete; at median approximately 68 months, about 14 remained remitted and some twelve progressed.

TCRdb's table, derived via immunoSEQ multiplex PCR, lists solely in-frame clones and lacks some. The repertoire includes approximately 120,000 clones, more than 55% of them detected once, and about 40% sits in the top ten. The V gene's germline CDR1 is SGHRS and CDR2 YFSETQ. The CDR3 is 16 amino acids. J was trimmed by 10 bases and V by 3 bases; bases with no gene match: 11. The sequenced sample was PBMCs, obtained after 24 months of ibrutinib treatment. The receptor was isolated from a human donor with chronic lymphocytic leukemia. This chain uses TRBV5-1 with TRBJ2-1, with 12 nucleotides matching TRBD2. The CDR3 loop is CASSSGQLAGGQEQFF. The CDR3 region has the DNA TGCGCCAGCAGCTCTGGCCAGCTAGCGGGGGGGCAAGAGCAGTTCTTC.